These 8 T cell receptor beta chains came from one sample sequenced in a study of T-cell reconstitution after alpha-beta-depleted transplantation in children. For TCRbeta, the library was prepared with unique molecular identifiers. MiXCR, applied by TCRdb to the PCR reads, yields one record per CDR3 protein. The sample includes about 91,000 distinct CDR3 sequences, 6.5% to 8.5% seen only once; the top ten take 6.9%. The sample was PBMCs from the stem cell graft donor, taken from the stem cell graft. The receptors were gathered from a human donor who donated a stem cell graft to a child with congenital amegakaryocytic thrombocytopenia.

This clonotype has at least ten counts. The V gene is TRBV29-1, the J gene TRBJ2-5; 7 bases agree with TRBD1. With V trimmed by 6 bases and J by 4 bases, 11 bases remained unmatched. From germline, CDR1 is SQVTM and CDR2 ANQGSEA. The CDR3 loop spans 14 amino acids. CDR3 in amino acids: CSVWGTADAETQYF. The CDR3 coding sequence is TGCAGCGTGTGGGGGACAGCTGACGCAGAGACCCAGTACTTC.

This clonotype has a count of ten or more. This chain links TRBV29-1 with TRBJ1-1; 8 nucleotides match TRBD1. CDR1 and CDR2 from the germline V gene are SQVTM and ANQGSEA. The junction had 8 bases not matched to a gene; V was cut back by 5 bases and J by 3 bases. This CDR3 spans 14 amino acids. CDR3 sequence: CSVRQGASDTEAFF. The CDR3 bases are TGCAGCGTTCGTCAGGGGGCGTCGGACACTGAAGCTTTCTTT.

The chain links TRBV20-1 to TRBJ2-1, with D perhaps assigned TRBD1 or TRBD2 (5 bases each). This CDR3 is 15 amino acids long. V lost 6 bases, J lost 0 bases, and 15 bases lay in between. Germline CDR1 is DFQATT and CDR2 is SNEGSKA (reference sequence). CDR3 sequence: CSATGTPSSYNEQFF. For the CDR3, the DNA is TGCAGTGCAACCGGGACCCCGAGCTCCTACAATGAGCAGTTCTTC.

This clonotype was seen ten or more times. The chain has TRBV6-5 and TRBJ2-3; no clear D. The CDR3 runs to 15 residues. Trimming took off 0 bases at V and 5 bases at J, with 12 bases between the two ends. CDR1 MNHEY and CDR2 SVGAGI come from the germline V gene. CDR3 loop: CASSYSLGAVDTQYF. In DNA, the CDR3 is TGTGCCAGCAGTTACTCTCTCGGCGCGGTAGATACGCAGTATTTT.

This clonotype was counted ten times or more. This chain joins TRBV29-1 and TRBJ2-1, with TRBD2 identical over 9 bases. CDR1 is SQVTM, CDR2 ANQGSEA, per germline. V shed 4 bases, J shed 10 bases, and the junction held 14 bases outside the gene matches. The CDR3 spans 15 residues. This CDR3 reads CSVAPLAGWVGEQFF. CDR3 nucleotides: TGCAGCGTTGCCCCGCTAGCGGGATGGGTCGGGGAGCAGTTCTTC.

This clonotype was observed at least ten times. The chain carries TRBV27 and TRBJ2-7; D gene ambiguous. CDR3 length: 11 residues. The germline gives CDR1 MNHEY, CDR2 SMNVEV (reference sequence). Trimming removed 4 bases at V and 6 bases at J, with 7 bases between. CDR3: CASSSWGEQYF. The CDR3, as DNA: TGTGCCAGCAGTTCGTGGGGCGAGCAGTACTTC.

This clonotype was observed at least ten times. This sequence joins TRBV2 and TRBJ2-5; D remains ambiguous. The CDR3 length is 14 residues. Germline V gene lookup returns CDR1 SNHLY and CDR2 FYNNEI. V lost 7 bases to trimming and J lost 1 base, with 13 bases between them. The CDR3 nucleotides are TGTGCCAGCATTCTACACCTGCTCCAAGAGACCCAGTACTTC. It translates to CASILHLLQETQYF.

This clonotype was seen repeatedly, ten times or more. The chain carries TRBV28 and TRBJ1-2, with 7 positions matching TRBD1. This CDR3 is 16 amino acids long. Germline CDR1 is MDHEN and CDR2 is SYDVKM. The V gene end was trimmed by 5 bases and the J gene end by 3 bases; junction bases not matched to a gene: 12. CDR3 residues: CASSPPGQFRHYGYTF. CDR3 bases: TGTGCCAGCAGTCCCCCGGGACAGTTCCGTCACTATGGCTACACCTTC.